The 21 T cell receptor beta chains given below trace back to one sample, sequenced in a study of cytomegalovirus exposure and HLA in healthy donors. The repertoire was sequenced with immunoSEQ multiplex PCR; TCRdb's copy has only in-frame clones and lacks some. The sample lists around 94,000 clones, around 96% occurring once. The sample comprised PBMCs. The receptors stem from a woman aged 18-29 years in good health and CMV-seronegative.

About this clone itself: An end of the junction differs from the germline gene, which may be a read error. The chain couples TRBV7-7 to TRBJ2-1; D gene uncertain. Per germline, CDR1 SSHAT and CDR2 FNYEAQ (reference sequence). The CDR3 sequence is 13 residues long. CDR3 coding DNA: TGTGCTAGCAGCTTAGAACTGCGCAATGAGCAGTTCTTC. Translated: CASSLELRNEQFF.

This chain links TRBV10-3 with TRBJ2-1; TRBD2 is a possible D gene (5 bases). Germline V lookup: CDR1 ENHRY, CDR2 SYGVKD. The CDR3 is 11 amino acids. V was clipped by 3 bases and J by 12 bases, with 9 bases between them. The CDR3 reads CAISDDRGQFF. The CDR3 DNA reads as TGTGCCATCAGTGATGATCGGGGGCAGTTCTTC.

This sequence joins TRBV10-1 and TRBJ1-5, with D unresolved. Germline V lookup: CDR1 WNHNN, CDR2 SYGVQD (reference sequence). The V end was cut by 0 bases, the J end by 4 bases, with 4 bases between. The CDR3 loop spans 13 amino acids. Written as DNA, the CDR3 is TGCGCCAGCAGTGAGTCGAGGAATCAGCCCCAGCATTTT. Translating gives CASSESRNQPQHF.

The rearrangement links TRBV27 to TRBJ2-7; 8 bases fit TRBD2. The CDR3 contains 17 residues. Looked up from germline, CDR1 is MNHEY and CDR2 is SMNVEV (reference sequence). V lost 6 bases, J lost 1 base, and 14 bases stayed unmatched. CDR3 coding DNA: TGTGCCAGCAGCCTACTAGCGGCCGTCCACACTTCCTACGAGCAGTACTTC. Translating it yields CASSLLAAVHTSYEQYF.

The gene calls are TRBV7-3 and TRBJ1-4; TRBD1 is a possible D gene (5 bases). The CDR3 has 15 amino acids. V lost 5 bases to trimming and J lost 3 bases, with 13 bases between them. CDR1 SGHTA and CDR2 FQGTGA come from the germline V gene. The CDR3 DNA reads TGTGCCAGCAGCCCCACCGGGACTGCTAATGAAAAACTGTTTTTT. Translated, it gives CASSPTGTANEKLFF.

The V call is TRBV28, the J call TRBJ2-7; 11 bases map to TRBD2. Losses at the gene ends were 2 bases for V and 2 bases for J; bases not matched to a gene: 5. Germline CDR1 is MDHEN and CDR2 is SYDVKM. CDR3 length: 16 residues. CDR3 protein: CASSLSGSGRAYEQYF. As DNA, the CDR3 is TGTGCCAGCAGTTTAAGTGGTAGCGGGAGGGCCTACGAGCAGTACTTC.

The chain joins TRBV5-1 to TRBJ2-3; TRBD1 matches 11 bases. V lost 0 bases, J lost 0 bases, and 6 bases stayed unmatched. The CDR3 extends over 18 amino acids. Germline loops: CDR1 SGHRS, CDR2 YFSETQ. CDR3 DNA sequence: TGCGCCAGCAGCTTGGGGGACAGGGGGATCCCTAGCACAGATACGCAGTATTTT. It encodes CASSLGDRGIPSTDTQYF.

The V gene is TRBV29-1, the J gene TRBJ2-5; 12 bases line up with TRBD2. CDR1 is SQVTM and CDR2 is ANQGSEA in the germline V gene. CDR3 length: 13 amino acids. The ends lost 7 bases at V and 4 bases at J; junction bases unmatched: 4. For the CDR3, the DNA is TGCAGCGCCGGGGGACTAGCGGGAGAGACCCAGTACTTC. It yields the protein CSAGGLAGETQYF.

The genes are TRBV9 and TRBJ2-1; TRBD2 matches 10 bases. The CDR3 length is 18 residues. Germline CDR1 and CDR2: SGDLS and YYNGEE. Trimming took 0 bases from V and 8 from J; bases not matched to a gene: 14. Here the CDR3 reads CASSVGLAGYSRGDEQFF. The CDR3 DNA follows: TGTGCCAGCAGCGTAGGACTAGCGGGCTACTCCAGGGGGGATGAGCAGTTCTTC. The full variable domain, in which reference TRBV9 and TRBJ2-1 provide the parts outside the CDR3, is DSGVTQTPKHLITATGQRVTLRCSPRSGDLSVYWYQQSLDQGLQFLIQYYNGEERAKGNILERFSAQQFPDLHSELNLSSLELGDSALYFCASSVGLAGYSRGDEQFFGPGTRLTVL.

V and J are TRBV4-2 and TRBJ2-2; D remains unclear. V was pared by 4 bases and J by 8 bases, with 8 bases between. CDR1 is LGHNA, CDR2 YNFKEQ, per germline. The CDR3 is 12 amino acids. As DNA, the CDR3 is TGTGCCAGCAGCCCAAGCTGGGGGGAGCTGTTTTTT. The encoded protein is CASSPSWGELFF.

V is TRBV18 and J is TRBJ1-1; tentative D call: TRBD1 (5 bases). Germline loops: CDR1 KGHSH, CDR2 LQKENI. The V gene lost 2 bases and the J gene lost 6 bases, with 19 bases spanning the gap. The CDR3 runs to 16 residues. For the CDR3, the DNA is TGTGCCAGCTCACCATCGGACACCCACGTCCACGCTGAAGCTTTCTTT. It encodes CASSPSDTHVHAEAFF.

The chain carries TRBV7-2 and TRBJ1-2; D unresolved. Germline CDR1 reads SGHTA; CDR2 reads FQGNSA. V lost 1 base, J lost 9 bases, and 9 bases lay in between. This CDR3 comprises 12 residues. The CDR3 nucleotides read TGTGCCAGCAGCTTAGGGAGCGGGCGCTACACCTTC. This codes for CASSLGSGRYTF.

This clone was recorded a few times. For the CDR3, the DNA is TGTGCCAGCATTGGATCCCTACTACCCCAGCATTTT. It encodes CASIGSLLPQHF. The rearrangement joins TRBV6-1 to TRBJ1-5; D remains ambiguous. The V end was cut by 7 bases, the J end by 10 bases, with 14 bases between. The CDR3 extends over 12 amino acids. Germline CDR1 MNHNS, CDR2 SASEGT.

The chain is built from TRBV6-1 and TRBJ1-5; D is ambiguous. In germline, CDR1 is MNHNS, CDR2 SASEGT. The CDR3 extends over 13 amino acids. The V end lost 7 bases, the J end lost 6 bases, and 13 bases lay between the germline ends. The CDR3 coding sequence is TGTGCCAGCACTTTCGGGGAAAGTCAGCCCCAGCATTTT. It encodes CASTFGESQPQHF.

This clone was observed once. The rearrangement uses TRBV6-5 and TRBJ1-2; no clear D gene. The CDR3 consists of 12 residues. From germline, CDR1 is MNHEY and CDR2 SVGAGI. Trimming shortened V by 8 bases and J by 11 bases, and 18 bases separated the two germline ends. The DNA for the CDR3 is TGTGCCAGCGGCCGGACTGAATTGGGGTACACCTTC. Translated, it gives CASGRTELGYTF.

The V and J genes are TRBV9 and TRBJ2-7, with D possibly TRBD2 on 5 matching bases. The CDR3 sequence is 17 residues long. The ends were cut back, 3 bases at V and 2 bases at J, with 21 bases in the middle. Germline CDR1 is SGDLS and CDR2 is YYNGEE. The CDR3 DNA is TGTGCCAGCAGCGGAGCCCCGGTAAATAGCGACACCTACGAGCAGTACTTC. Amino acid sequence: CASSGAPVNSDTYEQYF.

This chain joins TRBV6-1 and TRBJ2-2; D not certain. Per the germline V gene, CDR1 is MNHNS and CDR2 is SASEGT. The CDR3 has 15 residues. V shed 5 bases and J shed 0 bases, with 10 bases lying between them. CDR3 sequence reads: CASSLTDANTGELFF. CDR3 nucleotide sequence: TGTGCCAGCAGTTTAACAGACGCGAACACCGGGGAGCTGTTTTTT.

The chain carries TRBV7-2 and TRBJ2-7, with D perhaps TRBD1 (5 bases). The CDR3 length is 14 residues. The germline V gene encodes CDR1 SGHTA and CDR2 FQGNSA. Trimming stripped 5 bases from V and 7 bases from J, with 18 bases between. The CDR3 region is CASSRYPGMGEQYF. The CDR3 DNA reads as TGTGCCAGCAGCCGATATCCAGGGATGGGAGAGCAGTACTTC.

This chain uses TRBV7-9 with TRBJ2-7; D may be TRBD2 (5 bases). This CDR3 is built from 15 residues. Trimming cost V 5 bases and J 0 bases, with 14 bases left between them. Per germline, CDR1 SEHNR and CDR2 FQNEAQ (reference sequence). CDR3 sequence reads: CASSPAAGSSYEQYF. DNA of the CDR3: TGTGCCAGCAGCCCGGCGGCGGGTAGCTCCTACGAGCAGTACTTC.

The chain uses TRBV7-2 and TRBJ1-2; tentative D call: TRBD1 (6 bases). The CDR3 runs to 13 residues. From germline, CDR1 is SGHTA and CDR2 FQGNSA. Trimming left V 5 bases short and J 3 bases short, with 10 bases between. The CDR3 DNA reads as TGTGCCAGCAGCCCGTGGACAGACTATGGCTACACCTTC. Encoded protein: CASSPWTDYGYTF.

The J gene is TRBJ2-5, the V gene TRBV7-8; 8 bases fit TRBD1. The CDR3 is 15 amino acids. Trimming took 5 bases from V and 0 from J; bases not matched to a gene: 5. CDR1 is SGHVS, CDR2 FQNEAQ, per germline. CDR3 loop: CASSHYRGNQETQYF. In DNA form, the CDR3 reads TGTGCCAGCAGCCATTACAGGGGGAACCAAGAGACCCAGTACTTC.